One sample yielded the 21 T cell receptor beta chains listed below, sequenced in a study of blood T cells in healthy people across ages. The use of a sample-barcoded 5' primer and a J-beta primer mix characterized a second PCR of roughly 7 to 12 cycles. TCRdb processed the 5' RACE reads anew with MiXCR; each CDR3 protein has one entry. Of about 1.4 million distinct CDR3 sequences in the sample, approximately 60% are singletons; the top ten hold under 8.5%. Sequenced sample: blood. The receptors come from a man aged 18 to 29 in good health.

The chain links TRBV6-2 or TRBV6-3 to TRBJ2-4; possible D gene TRBD2, 6 bases. The J call is uncertain, as TRBJ2-5 better fits the DNA end. The CDR3 extends over 13 amino acids. Germline V CDR1 and CDR2: MNHEY, SVGEGT. CDR3 sequence reads: CASSRGIGETQYF. CDR3 bases: TGTGCCAGCAGTCGCGGGATAGGAGAGACCCAGTACTTC.

The chain links TRBV20-1 to TRBJ2-5; weak D call: TRBD1 (5 bases). The J call may not be correct, given that the DNA end is closer to TRBJ2-7. CDR3 length: 13 residues. The V gene's germline CDR1 is DFQATT and CDR2 SNEGSKA (reference sequence). The CDR3 reads CSAPTSGNYEQYF. The CDR3, as DNA: TGCAGTGCTCCTACTTCAGGGAACTACGAGCAGTACTTC.

The rearrangement links TRBV6-2 or TRBV6-3 to TRBJ2-6, with D uncertain. Germline loops: CDR1 MNHEY, CDR2 SVGEGT. V was pared by 0 bases and J by 0 bases, with 6 bases between. CDR3 length: 16 residues. In nucleotides, the CDR3 is TGTGCCAGCAGTTACTCGCAGCTCTCTGGGGCCAACGTCCTGACTTTC. Amino acids: CASSYSQLSGANVLTF.

This chain links TRBV6-5 with TRBJ2-7; D not certain. The germline CDR1 and CDR2 sequences are MNHEY and SVGAGI. Trimming left V 8 bases short and J 2 bases short, with 7 bases between. The CDR3 loop spans 11 amino acids. The CDR3 is CASGNPYEQYF. DNA of the CDR3: TGTGCCAGCGGGAACCCCTACGAGCAGTACTTC.

V and J are TRBV10-3 and TRBJ2-7, with D maybe TRBD1 (5 bases). Matching the DNA end better, TRBJ2-5 makes the J call doubtful. This CDR3 has 12 amino acids. The germline CDR1 and CDR2 sequences are ENHRY and SYGVKD. DNA for the CDR3: TGTGCCATCAGTGATCAGGGAGAGACCCAGTACTTC. Amino acid sequence: CAISDQGETQYF.

The chain is built from TRBV5-1 and TRBJ2-6, with D uncertain. The CDR3 runs 17 residues. The V gene lost 1 base and the J gene lost 1 base, with 12 bases spanning the gap. CDR1 and CDR2 (germline): SGHRS, YFSETQ. CDR3 in amino acids: CASSLRTEASGANVLTF. CDR3 nucleotide sequence: TGCGCCAGCAGCTTGAGAACAGAGGCTTCTGGGGCCAACGTCCTGACTTTC.

This chain connects TRBV29-1 to TRBJ2-1; 8 nucleotides agree with TRBD2. Germline loops: CDR1 SQVTM, CDR2 ANQGSEA. V was clipped by 3 bases and J by 8 bases; unmatched bases: 12. This CDR3 has 15 amino acids. CDR3 coding DNA: TGCAGCGTTGAGTCATCGGGACTAGATACCGATGAGCAGTTCTTC. The encoded protein is CSVESSGLDTDEQFF.

The chain uses TRBV28 and TRBJ2-5; D uncertain. The J call may be mistaken, given a closer DNA end match to TRBJ2-7. Germline V lookup: CDR1 MDHEN, CDR2 SYDVKM. The CDR3 spans 12 residues. CDR3 in amino acids: CASSSSAYEQYF. Written as DNA, the CDR3 is TGTGCCAGCAGTTCCTCGGCGTACGAGCAGTACTTC.

The chain joins TRBV5-1 to TRBJ2-1, with TRBD2 matching 11 bases. After removal of 1 base from V and 10 bases from J, the junction contained 13 bases not matched to a gene. CDR1 is SGHRS and CDR2 is YFSETQ in the germline V gene. This CDR3 has 17 amino acids. For the CDR3, the DNA is TGCGCCAGCAGCTTGACGGGACTAGCGGACTTTTCTGGGGAGCAGTTCTTC. The encoded protein is CASSLTGLADFSGEQFF.

The CDR3 loop is CASRNMNTEAFF. CDR3 DNA sequence: TGTGCCAGCAGGAATATGAACACTGAAGCTTTCTTT. The J gene is TRBJ1-1, the V gene TRBV6-5, with D uncertain. CDR3 size: 12 residues. Trimming shortened V by 6 bases and J by 0 bases, and 5 bases separated the two germline ends. Germline CDR1 MNHEY, CDR2 SVGAGI.

Concerning this clonotype itself: A read error is possible here, since a much larger clone lies one base away. The chain links TRBV6-2 or TRBV6-3 to TRBJ2-7, with D tentatively TRBD1 (6 bases). The J call is doubtful: the DNA matches TRBJ2-5 better. The CDR3 has 13 amino acids. Germline values: CDR1 MNHEY, CDR2 SVGEGT. The CDR3 loop is CASSAGVVKTQYF. The CDR3 coding sequence is TGTGCCAGCAGTGCAGGGGTCGTGAAGACCCAGTACTTC.

This clonotype was seen a handful of times. The V gene is TRBV6-6, the J gene TRBJ2-7, with D tentatively TRBD2 (6 bases). Trimming cost V 8 bases and J 0 bases, with 11 bases left between them. The CDR3 is 13 residues long. Germline-derived CDR1 and CDR2 are MNHNY and SVGAGI (reference sequence). DNA for the CDR3: TGTGCCAGCGGCGGGACGGTCTCCTACGAGCAGTACTTC. This gives the protein CASGGTVSYEQYF.

This rearrangement joins TRBV7-9 to TRBJ2-1; TRBD1 matches 8 bases. The CDR3 totals 17 residues. CDR1 is SEHNR and CDR2 is FQNEAQ in the germline V gene (reference sequence). Trimming took 2 bases from V and 10 from J; bases not matched to a gene: 16. The CDR3 region is CASSLITGTGSAGEQFF. The CDR3 nucleotides read TGTGCCAGCAGCTTAATTACTGGGACAGGATCCGCAGGAGAGCAGTTCTTC.

V gene TRBV5-6 combines with J gene TRBJ1-6, with D unclear. The CDR3 spans 15 residues. V lost 2 bases to trimming and J lost 9 bases, with 15 bases between them. Germline lookup yields CDR1 SGHDT and CDR2 YYEEEE. CDR3 nucleotide sequence: TGTGCCAGCAGCTTAACCCTAGGGAGGAGTTCACCCCTCCACTTT. Translation: CASSLTLGRSSPLHF.

This sequence joins TRBV2 and TRBJ2-4; D unresolved. V lost 3 bases to trimming and J lost 6 bases, with 12 bases between them. CDR3 length: 14 residues. Germline CDR1 SNHLY, CDR2 FYNNEI. In nucleotides, the CDR3 is TGTGCCAGCAGTGAGACTGAAGGTAGAAACATTCAGTACTTC. The encoded protein is CASSETEGRNIQYF.

CDR3 protein: CSAEDRGLDEQYF. CDR3 nucleotide sequence: TGCAGTGCCGAGGACAGGGGGCTTGACGAGCAGTACTTC. The chain recombines TRBV20-1 with TRBJ2-1; 11 positions agree with TRBD1. The J call may be faulty, since TRBJ2-7 better matches the DNA end. From germline, CDR1 is DFQATT and CDR2 SNEGSKA (reference sequence). The CDR3 runs 13 residues.

The rearrangement uses TRBV20-1 and TRBJ2-7; TRBD2 aligns across 9 bases. With 3 bases clipped from V and 2 bases from J, the junction kept 8 bases outside the gene matches. From germline, CDR1 is DFQATT and CDR2 SNEGSKA (reference sequence). The CDR3 is 15 amino acids. The CDR3 loop reads CSARDGSGGAYEQYF. The CDR3, as DNA: TGCAGTGCTAGGGACGGTAGCGGGGGAGCCTACGAGCAGTACTTC.

V gene TRBV5-1 combines with J gene TRBJ1-2, with TRBD1 matching over 8 bases. Germline V CDR1 and CDR2: SGHRS, YFSETQ. V shed 0 bases, J shed 4 bases, and the junction held 11 bases outside the gene matches. There are 17 residues in the CDR3. CDR3 protein: CASSLAGTGPSLYGYTF. The CDR3 coding sequence is TGCGCCAGCAGCTTGGCTGGGACAGGCCCCAGTCTCTATGGCTACACCTTC.

This sequence joins TRBV4-1 and TRBJ2-1; the match to TRBD2 covers 7 bases. J was trimmed by 11 bases and V by 4 bases; bases with no gene match: 14. CDR1 and CDR2 (germline): MGHRA, YSYEKL. CDR3 size: 15 residues. The chain's CDR3 is CASSPLGRERNKQFF. CDR3 DNA sequence: TGCGCCAGCAGCCCCCTCGGGCGGGAGAGGAATAAGCAGTTCTTC.

V is TRBV4-3 and J is TRBJ1-1; D possibly corresponds to TRBD1 (5 bases). V gave up 0 bases and J gave up 0 bases, with 11 bases separating them. In germline, CDR1 is LGHNA, CDR2 YSLEER. This CDR3 spans 16 amino acids. The CDR3 DNA reads TGCGCCAGCAGCCAAGATTTGTGGGGGTTGAACACTGAAGCTTTCTTT. Its translation: CASSQDLWGLNTEAFF.

A word on this clonotype: Here the CDR3 omits its conserved ending phenylalanine or tryptophan, so a read error is the likely source. This sequence joins TRBV20-1 and TRBJ2-7; the D is unclear. The CDR3 spans 12 residues. The V and J ends lost 0 bases and 0 bases respectively, with 3 bases between them. Germline CDR1 DFQATT, CDR2 SNEGSKA (reference sequence). DNA for the CDR3: TGCAGTGCTAGAGAAAGCTCCTACGAGCAGTACTTA. It codes for CSARESSYEQYL.